The text below deals with one T cell receptor beta chain. This sample is part of a study of blood T cell repertoires in COVID-19. As for the study in general: The United States, Italy and Spain were the sources of the acute and convalescent COVID-19 samples.

As handled by the study authors: Amplification from reference gene primers served as the basis for estimated nucleated cell counts. Libraries were prepared by immunoSEQ multiplex PCR; TCRdb keeps only in-frame clonotypes and omits some of them. V and J calls plus clone size are reproduced from that table; the DNA served to infer D and trimming. The sample consists of approximately 200,000 clones, about 84% of them appearing once. Participant-given clinical history determined each cohort assignment. Each recovered donor of Cohort 3 presented with two negative PCRs, clearance, or symptom resolution. This receptor was identified in a woman aged 30 to 39 who had recovered from COVID-19. The source material was PBMCs or T cells enriched from blood (not recorded which).

DNA of the CDR3: TGTGCCTGGAGTGTACGTCTAGCATCCTACGAGCAGTACTTC. Translation gives CAWSVRLASYEQYF. The chain links TRBV30 to TRBJ2-7; D possibly corresponds to TRBD2 (5 bases). Germline values: CDR1 GTSNPN, CDR2 SVGIG (reference sequence). With 0 bases removed from V and 1 base from J, the gap between germline ends came to 10 bases. CDR3 size: 14 residues.